The T cell receptor (beta chain) under discussion was sequenced for a study of T cell responses to AZD1222 COVID-19 vaccine. Findings and caveats of the study: Sampling captured repertoires only after the peak T cell response.

The germline CDR1 and CDR2 sequences are SGHVS and FQNEAQ. The V gene end was trimmed by 5 bases and the J gene end by 9 bases; junction bases not matched to a gene: 10. The CDR3 has 15 residues. Pooling was applied to second doses at about 4 or about 12 weeks. A remark on this clone: No antigen is known for it.

TCRdb's copy holds only in-frame clones and misses some; the assay was immunoSEQ multiplex PCR. The sample records some 110,000 clones, roughly 89% being singletons. The origin of this receptor is an adult who received the AZD1222 COVID-19 vaccine. The V call is TRBV7-8, the J call TRBJ2-4; 10 nucleotides agree with TRBD1. The material was peripheral blood, obtained 28 days after the second AZD1222 dose. CDR3 bases: TGTGCCAGCAGCCCTTTCTGGGACAGGGGTGGCATTCAGTACTTC. It yields the protein CASSPFWDRGGIQYF.